This T cell receptor (beta chain) was sequenced for a study of T-cell reconstitution after alpha-beta-depleted transplantation in children. Germline loops: CDR1 MDHEN, CDR2 SYDVKM. The CDR3 length is 15 residues. Trimming shortened V by 3 bases and J by 2 bases, and 10 bases separated the two germline ends. This clonotype has more than one count but fewer than ten. Using unique molecular identifiers, the investigators prepared the TCRbeta library. TCRdb reanalysed the PCR reads using MiXCR and keeps one entry per CDR3 protein. The data hold over 550,000 distinct CDR3 sequences, with under 12% observed a single time.

This clonotype was sampled from a human donor who donated a stem cell graft to a child with acute myeloid leukemia. The chain is built from TRBV28 and TRBJ2-2; no reliable D call. Sequenced here: PBMCs from the stem cell graft donor, sampled from the stem cell graft. The CDR3, as DNA: TGTGCCAGCAGTTTCCAGGTTATCAACACCGGGGAGCTGTTTTTT. Translated: CASSFQVINTGELFF.